Listed below are T cell receptor beta chains from one sample, sequenced in a study of blood T cell repertoires in COVID-19. Method: immunoSEQ multiplex PCR; TCRdb's copy keeps in-frame clones and lacks some. The data hold 450,000 or so clones, with 90% observed a single time. The specimen sequenced was PBMCs or T cells enriched from blood (not recorded which). These receptors were obtained from a man aged 18 to 30 who had recovered from COVID-19. Each CDR3 is given with its conserved first and last residue. Fields, in order: V gene, clone size, D gene, J gene, CDR3 protein, CDR3 DNA. D genes are given only for firm matches. Clone size, where shown, is once, few, many, or a class for clones that have expanded.

V gene: TRBV30
clone size: .
D gene: .
J gene: TRBJ1-1
CDR3 protein: CAWKLAGVTEAFF
CDR3 DNA: TGTGCCTGGAAGCTCGCAGGGGTTACTGAAGCTTTCTTT

V gene: TRBV9
clone size: .
D gene: TRBD2
J gene: TRBJ2-5
CDR3 protein: CASSVVARRGGKETQYF
CDR3 DNA: TGTGCCAGCAGCGTAGTGGCACGGCGGGGGGGTAAGGAGACCCAGTACTTC

V gene: TRBV5-6
clone size: .
D gene: .
J gene: TRBJ1-1
CDR3 protein: CASSSPLRDGPQVRAFF
CDR3 DNA: TGTGCCAGCAGCTCCCCCCTTCGAGACGGCCCCCAGGTTCGAGCTTTCTTT

V gene: TRBV6-1
clone size: .
D gene: TRBD1
J gene: TRBJ1-2
CDR3 protein: CASSEKGGGYGYTF
CDR3 DNA: TGTGCCAGCAGTGAAAAAGGGGGCGGCTATGGCTACACCTTC

V gene: TRBV3-1/TRBV3-2
clone size: .
D gene: .
J gene: TRBJ1-5
CDR3 protein: CASSLNGDQPQHF
CDR3 DNA: TGTGCCAGCAGCCTTAACGGGGATCAGCCCCAGCATTTT

V gene: TRBV30
clone size: .
D gene: TRBD2
J gene: TRBJ2-5
CDR3 protein: CAWSGLAVGTQYF
CDR3 DNA: TGTGCCTGGAGTGGACTAGCGGTTGGGACCCAGTACTTC

V gene: TRBV28
clone size: .
D gene: TRBD2
J gene: TRBJ2-3
CDR3 protein: CASRGLAGGLDTQYF
CDR3 DNA: TGTGCCAGCCGGGGACTAGCGGGAGGATTGGATACGCAGTATTTT

V gene: TRBV12-3/TRBV12-4
clone size: .
D gene: .
J gene: TRBJ1-1
CDR3 protein: CATRKANTEAFF
CDR3 DNA: TGTGCCACCAGAAAAGCGAACACTGAAGCTTTCTTT

V gene: TRBV10-2
clone size: once
D gene: .
J gene: TRBJ2-7
CDR3 protein: CASRYDPSSYEQYF
CDR3 DNA: TGCGCCAGCAGGTACGATCCGAGCTCCTACGAGCAGTACTTC

V gene: TRBV5-4
clone size: few
D gene: TRBD1
J gene: TRBJ1-1
CDR3 protein: CASSLGTGGGTEAFF
CDR3 DNA: TGTGCCAGCAGCTTGGGGACAGGGGGAGGCACTGAAGCTTTCTTT

V gene: TRBV14
clone size: .
D gene: .
J gene: TRBJ1-6
CDR3 protein: CASSQGQFYNSPLHF
CDR3 DNA: TGTGCCAGCAGCCAAGGACAGTTTTATAATTCACCCCTCCACTTT

V gene: TRBV28
clone size: .
D gene: .
J gene: TRBJ2-3
CDR3 protein: CASSLFWRAEDYTQYF
CDR3 DNA: TGTGCCAGCAGTTTATTCTGGCGGGCGGAGGATTATACGCAGTATTTT

V gene: TRBV19
clone size: .
D gene: .
J gene: TRBJ1-5
CDR3 protein: CASSITGIGNQPQHF
CDR3 DNA: TGTGCCAGTAGTATTACCGGGATTGGCAATCAGCCCCAGCATTTT

V gene: TRBV3-1/TRBV3-2
clone size: .
D gene: .
J gene: TRBJ1-2
CDR3 protein: CASSPEGNYGYTF
CDR3 DNA: TGTGCCAGCAGCCCCGAGGGTAACTATGGCTACACCTTC

V gene: TRBV20-1
clone size: .
D gene: .
J gene: TRBJ1-1
CDR3 protein: CSASRGEAFF
CDR3 DNA: TGCAGTGCTTCTCGGGGAGAAGCTTTCTTT

V gene: TRBV7-3
clone size: .
D gene: .
J gene: TRBJ1-2
CDR3 protein: CASSLGTRGGYTF
CDR3 DNA: TGTGCCAGCAGCCTCGGTACCAGGGGTGGCTACACCTTC

V gene: TRBV29-1
clone size: .
D gene: TRBD1
J gene: TRBJ1-1
CDR3 protein: CSALRQGLNTEAFF
CDR3 DNA: TGCAGCGCCCTCCGACAGGGTCTGAACACTGAAGCTTTCTTT

V gene: TRBV10-2
clone size: once
D gene: .
J gene: TRBJ2-1
CDR3 protein: CASSEWGRGSYNEQFF
CDR3 DNA: TGCGCCAGCAGTGAGTGGGGGCGCGGGTCCTACAATGAGCAGTTCTTC

V gene: TRBV7-9
clone size: .
D gene: .
J gene: TRBJ2-5
CDR3 protein: CASNQGETQYF
CDR3 DNA: TGTGCCAGCAACCAGGGGGAGACCCAGTACTTC

V gene: TRBV28
clone size: .
D gene: TRBD2
J gene: TRBJ2-2
CDR3 protein: CASSFSGINTGELFF
CDR3 DNA: TGTGCCAGCAGTTTCAGCGGGATAAACACCGGGGAGCTGTTTTTT

V gene: TRBV3-1/TRBV3-2
clone size: .
D gene: TRBD2
J gene: TRBJ2-2
CDR3 protein: CASSQPGLAGEGGELFF
CDR3 DNA: TGTGCCAGCAGCCAACCAGGACTAGCGGGAGAGGGCGGGGAGCTGTTTTTT

V gene: TRBV3-1/TRBV3-2
clone size: .
D gene: .
J gene: TRBJ2-5
CDR3 protein: CASSLPTGHLTIQETQYF
CDR3 DNA: TGTGCCAGCAGCCTACCCACCGGACACCTTACAATACAAGAGACCCAGTACTTC

V gene: TRBV18
clone size: .
D gene: .
J gene: TRBJ2-1
CDR3 protein: CASSPLSQGNEQFF
CDR3 DNA: TGTGCCAGCTCACCCCTTTCACAGGGCAATGAGCAGTTCTTC

V gene: TRBV5-5
clone size: .
D gene: TRBD1
J gene: TRBJ1-2
CDR3 protein: CASSLVTGFNYGYTF
CDR3 DNA: TGTGCCAGCAGCTTGGTGACAGGGTTTAACTATGGCTACACCTTC

V gene: TRBV5-4
clone size: .
D gene: TRBD1
J gene: TRBJ1-4
CDR3 protein: CASKGQDGEKLFF
CDR3 DNA: TGTGCCAGCAAGGGACAGGATGGCGAAAAACTGTTTTTT

V gene: TRBV28
clone size: .
D gene: .
J gene: TRBJ1-2
CDR3 protein: CASSASGGNYGYTF
CDR3 DNA: TGTGCCAGCAGTGCCTCCGGAGGGAACTATGGCTACACCTTC

V gene: TRBV5-1
clone size: once
D gene: .
J gene: TRBJ2-3
CDR3 protein: CASSLGSRGTDTQYF
CDR3 DNA: TGCGCCAGCAGCTTGGGTTCCAGGGGCACAGATACGCAGTATTTT

V gene: TRBV6-6
clone size: .
D gene: TRBD1
J gene: TRBJ1-1
CDR3 protein: CASSNLGQGDTEAFF
CDR3 DNA: TGTGCCAGCAGTAACCTGGGACAGGGAGACACTGAAGCTTTCTTT

V gene: TRBV19
clone size: .
D gene: .
J gene: TRBJ1-5
CDR3 protein: CASTSGGGSNQPQHF
CDR3 DNA: TGTGCCAGTACCAGCGGGGGTGGGAGCAATCAGCCCCAGCATTTT

V gene: TRBV29-1
clone size: .
D gene: .
J gene: TRBJ1-5
CDR3 protein: CSVLDALNQPQHF
CDR3 DNA: TGCAGCGTCCTCGATGCCCTAAATCAGCCCCAGCATTTT

V gene: TRBV19
clone size: .
D gene: TRBD1
J gene: TRBJ1-1
CDR3 protein: CASSVTIQGGRPEAFF
CDR3 DNA: TGTGCCAGTAGTGTCACTATCCAGGGGGGCCGACCTGAAGCTTTCTTT

V gene: TRBV27
clone size: .
D gene: TRBD1
J gene: TRBJ2-7
CDR3 protein: CASSLSWDSSYEQYF
CDR3 DNA: TGTGCCAGCAGTTTATCGTGGGACAGCTCCTACGAGCAGTACTTC

V gene: TRBV3-1/TRBV3-2
clone size: .
D gene: TRBD2
J gene: TRBJ2-3
CDR3 protein: CASSPMAGGQTDTQYF
CDR3 DNA: TGTGCCAGCAGCCCCATGGCGGGAGGACAGACAGATACGCAGTATTTT

V gene: TRBV28
clone size: .
D gene: .
J gene: TRBJ1-4
CDR3 protein: CASSPRGTATNEKLFF
CDR3 DNA: TGTGCCAGCAGTCCTCGGGGGACTGCAACTAATGAAAAACTGTTTTTT

V gene: TRBV3-1/TRBV3-2
clone size: .
D gene: .
J gene: TRBJ2-4
CDR3 protein: CASSTGAKNIQYF
CDR3 DNA: TGTGCCAGCTCTACGGGAGCCAAAAACATTCAGTACTTC

V gene: TRBV2
clone size: .
D gene: .
J gene: TRBJ2-3
CDR3 protein: CASSEAAPTRTDTQYF
CDR3 DNA: TGTGCCAGCAGTGAGGCGGCACCCACTAGGACAGATACGCAGTATTTT

V gene: TRBV27
clone size: .
D gene: TRBD1
J gene: TRBJ1-2
CDR3 protein: CASSPRTGASYGYTF
CDR3 DNA: TGTGCCAGCAGTCCCAGGACAGGCGCCAGCTATGGCTACACCTTC

V gene: TRBV13
clone size: .
D gene: .
J gene: TRBJ1-1
CDR3 protein: CASSLGQGNTEAFF
CDR3 DNA: TGTGCCAGCAGCTTAGGACAGGGAAACACTGAAGCTTTCTTT

V gene: TRBV19
clone size: .
D gene: .
J gene: TRBJ1-5
CDR3 protein: CASTIDRNSNQPQHF
CDR3 DNA: TGTGCCAGTACCATCGACAGAAATAGCAATCAGCCCCAGCATTTT

V gene: TRBV27
clone size: .
D gene: TRBD2
J gene: TRBJ2-3
CDR3 protein: CASSSSGRTDTQYF
CDR3 DNA: TGTGCCAGCAGTTCTAGCGGGAGGACAGATACGCAGTATTTT

V gene: TRBV6-5
clone size: .
D gene: TRBD1
J gene: TRBJ1-3
CDR3 protein: CASRAGTGGIYTIYF
CDR3 DNA: TGTGCCAGCAGGGCCGGGACAGGGGGAATTTACACCATATATTTT

V gene: TRBV4-2
clone size: .
D gene: .
J gene: TRBJ1-6
CDR3 protein: CASSLDWTAGSPLHF
CDR3 DNA: TGTGCCAGCAGCCTTGATTGGACAGCTGGGTCACCCCTCCACTTT

V gene: TRBV3-1/TRBV3-2
clone size: few
D gene: .
J gene: TRBJ1-2
CDR3 protein: CASSQMTYTNYGYTF
CDR3 DNA: TGTGCCAGCAGCCAGATGACATACACTAACTATGGCTACACCTTC

V gene: TRBV19
clone size: .
D gene: .
J gene: TRBJ2-1
CDR3 protein: CASSPEVFNEQFF
CDR3 DNA: TGTGCCAGTAGTCCAGAAGTTTTTAATGAGCAGTTCTTC

V gene: TRBV3-1/TRBV3-2
clone size: .
D gene: .
J gene: TRBJ2-2
CDR3 protein: CASSRGTGELFF
CDR3 DNA: TGTGCCAGCAGTAGGGGGACCGGGGAGCTGTTTTTT

V gene: TRBV7-2
clone size: .
D gene: TRBD2
J gene: TRBJ2-1
CDR3 protein: CASSLVGWTSYYNEQFF
CDR3 DNA: TGTGCCAGCAGCTTAGTTGGTTGGACTAGCTACTACAATGAGCAGTTCTTC

V gene: TRBV10-3
clone size: .
D gene: TRBD1
J gene: TRBJ1-1
CDR3 protein: CATLSGTGGTEAFF
CDR3 DNA: TGTGCCACCCTCTCCGGGACAGGGGGCACTGAAGCTTTCTTT

V gene: TRBV29-1
clone size: .
D gene: .
J gene: TRBJ1-1
CDR3 protein: CSVEQGSTEAFF
CDR3 DNA: TGCAGCGTTGAACAGGGTAGCACTGAAGCTTTCTTT

V gene: TRBV6-6
clone size: .
D gene: .
J gene: TRBJ1-2
CDR3 protein: CASGPPGGGYTF
CDR3 DNA: TGTGCCAGCGGGCCTCCGGGGGGAGGCTACACCTTC

V gene: TRBV6-7
clone size: .
D gene: .
J gene: TRBJ2-3
CDR3 protein: CASSYRRMGTDTQYF
CDR3 DNA: TGTGCCAGCAGTTACCGGAGGATGGGCACAGATACGCAGTATTTT

V gene: TRBV18
clone size: .
D gene: .
J gene: TRBJ1-5
CDR3 protein: CASSPPGGRGQPQHF
CDR3 DNA: TGTGCCAGCTCACCACCGGGGGGACGGGGTCAGCCCCAGCATTTT

V gene: TRBV15
clone size: .
D gene: .
J gene: TRBJ1-2
CDR3 protein: CATSRDAVTTANYGYTF
CDR3 DNA: TGTGCCACCAGCAGGGACGCTGTCACGACAGCTAACTATGGCTACACCTTC